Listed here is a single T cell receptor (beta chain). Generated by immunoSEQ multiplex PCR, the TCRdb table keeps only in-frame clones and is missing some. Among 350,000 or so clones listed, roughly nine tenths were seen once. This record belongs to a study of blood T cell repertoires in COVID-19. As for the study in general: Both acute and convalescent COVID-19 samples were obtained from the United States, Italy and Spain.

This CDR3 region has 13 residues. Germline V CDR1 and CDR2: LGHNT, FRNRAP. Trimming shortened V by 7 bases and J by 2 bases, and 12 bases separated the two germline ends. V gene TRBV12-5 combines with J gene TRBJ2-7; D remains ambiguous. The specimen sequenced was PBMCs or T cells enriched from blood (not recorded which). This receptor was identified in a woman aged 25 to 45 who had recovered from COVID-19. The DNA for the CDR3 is TGTGCTAGTGCTCCCGACATAGCCTACGAGCAGTACTTC. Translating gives CASAPDIAYEQYF.